The 4 T cell receptor beta chains listed next were all sequenced from one sample in a study of cytomegalovirus exposure and HLA in healthy donors. It was with 60 Vbeta and 13 Jbeta primers that the PCR ran. Repertoires were generated with immunoSEQ multiplex PCR, while TCRdb's copy carries only in-frame clones and drops some. In total, the table holds 60,000 to 75,000 clones. Material: PBMCs. Receptors were obtained from a young woman in good health and CMV-seronegative.

The chain has TRBV30 and TRBJ1-5; D is undetermined. The V end was cut by 2 bases, the J end by 6 bases, with 11 bases between. CDR1 GTSNPN and CDR2 SVGIG come from the germline V gene (reference sequence). This CDR3 has 13 amino acids. As DNA, the CDR3 is TGTGCCTGGAGTCGGAGTTTCGGTCAGCCCCAGCATTTT. It translates to CAWSRSFGQPQHF.

The rearrangement links TRBV18 to TRBJ2-7, with D possibly matching TRBD1 (5 bases). Germline V gene sequence: CDR1 KGHSH, CDR2 LQKENI. Trimming stripped 2 bases from V and 0 bases from J, with 11 bases between. CDR3 length: 15 amino acids. CDR3 sequence (DNA): TGTGCCAGCTCACCAAGACAGTTGAGCTCCTACGAGCAGTACTTC. Its protein product is CASSPRQLSSYEQYF.

V and J are TRBV30 and TRBJ1-1; 8 nucleotides match TRBD1. The CDR3 has 12 amino acids. V gave up 5 bases and J gave up 3 bases; unmatched junction bases: 2. Germline values: CDR1 GTSNPN, CDR2 SVGIG (reference sequence). Here the CDR3 reads CAWGQGYTEAFF. In DNA form, the CDR3 reads TGTGCCTGGGGACAGGGTTACACTGAAGCTTTCTTT.

The V gene is TRBV19, the J gene TRBJ1-1; 7 bases map to TRBD1. Germline V gene data show CDR1 as LNHDA and CDR2 as SQIVND (reference sequence). The CDR3 runs 16 residues. Trimming took 7 bases from V and 0 from J; bases not matched to a gene: 11. DNA of the CDR3: TGTGCCAGTAACCCGGGACAGTTAATTATGAACACTGAAGCTTTCTTT. This sequence encodes CASNPGQLIMNTEAFF.